The 18 T cell receptor beta chains in this list originate from one sample, sequenced in a study of cytomegalovirus exposure and HLA in healthy donors. TCRdb keeps only in-frame clones here, not all; method: immunoSEQ multiplex PCR. This repertoire shows a few hundred thousand clones, roughly 85% found once; its top ten account for around 0.84%. Input material: PBMCs. Receptors were obtained from a woman between 18 and 29 years old in good health and CMV-seronegative.

This chain connects TRBV27 to TRBJ1-1; D remains unclear. Germline CDR1 MNHEY, CDR2 SMNVEV (reference sequence). Trimming removed 5 bases at V and 10 bases at J, with 14 bases between. The CDR3 covers 12 residues. The CDR3 DNA is TGTGCCAGCAGTCCGGCGCGGGGAGGAGCTTTCTTT. Encoded protein: CASSPARGGAFF.

V and J are TRBV2 and TRBJ2-2; TRBD2 is a possible D gene (5 bases). V shed 7 bases and J shed 0 bases, with 12 bases lying between them. Germline lookup yields CDR1 SNHLY and CDR2 FYNNEI. The length of the CDR3 is 15 residues. The DNA for the CDR3 is TGTGCCAGCACTCCGGGAACATCGAACACCGGGGAGCTGTTTTTT. Translation: CASTPGTSNTGELFF.

The rearrangement joins TRBV5-6 to TRBJ2-7, with 10 bases fitting TRBD2. J was trimmed by 0 bases and V by 4 bases; bases with no gene match: 7. There are 16 residues in the CDR3. CDR1 and CDR2 from the germline V gene are SGHDT and YYEEEE. Written as DNA, the CDR3 is TGTGCCAGCAGCCCGGATAGCGGGGGGACCTCCTACGAGCAGTACTTC. Translated: CASSPDSGGTSYEQYF. Using reference TRBV5-6 and TRBJ2-7 for the parts outside the CDR3, the full variable domain is DAGVTQSPTHLIKTRGQQVTLRCSPKSGHDTVSWYQQALGQGPQFIFQYYEEEERQRGNFPDRFSGHQFPNYSSELNVNALLLGDSALYLCASSPDSGGTSYEQYFGPGTRLTVT.

This clone showed up just once. J is TRBJ2-7 and V is TRBV27; 8 bases are a match to TRBD1. V was pared by 5 bases and J by 4 bases, with 4 bases of the junction left unmatched. Germline CDR1 and CDR2: MNHEY and SMNVEV (reference sequence). The CDR3 totals 13 residues. The CDR3 reads CASSRTGLYEQYF. The CDR3 coding sequence is TGTGCCAGCAGTAGGACAGGGTTATACGAGCAGTACTTC.

The sample holds one count of this clone. The genes are TRBV25-1 and TRBJ2-1, with 7 bases matching TRBD2. This CDR3 has 16 amino acids. Germline V gene lookup returns CDR1 MGHDK and CDR2 SYGVNS. V lost 0 bases and J lost 8; bases outside the gene matches: 10. In DNA, the CDR3 is TGTGCCAGCAGTGAATATGGGGGGGTAGTTTCCGATGAGCAGTTCTTC. It specifies CASSEYGGVVSDEQFF.

The J gene is TRBJ2-3, the V gene TRBV7-2, with TRBD2 matching 7 bases. The J segment lost 4 bases and the V segment lost 4 bases, leaving 5 bases of the junction unmatched. From germline, CDR1 is SGHTA and CDR2 FQGNSA. This CDR3 has 14 amino acids. The CDR3 DNA follows: TGTGCCAGCAGCTCTTGGACTAGTTCAGATACGCAGTATTTT. Translating it yields CASSSWTSSDTQYF.

This chain connects TRBV5-1 to TRBJ2-3, with D maybe TRBD1 (5 bases). The CDR3 has 13 amino acids. CDR1 SGHRS and CDR2 YFSETQ come from the germline V gene. V gave up 4 bases and J gave up 4 bases, with 10 bases separating them. CDR3 sequence (DNA): TGCGCCAGCAGCCAGCTGGGGCCAGATACGCAGTATTTT. Amino acids: CASSQLGPDTQYF.

This clone came up a few times. This specimen includes other DNA sequences encoding the same CDR3. This chain uses TRBV5-4 with TRBJ2-5, with TRBD1 identical over 7 bases. V lost 5 bases and J lost 1; bases outside the gene matches: 2. There are 13 residues in the CDR3. CDR1 SGHNT and CDR2 YYREEE come from the germline V gene (reference sequence). CDR3 residues: CASSPGGQETQYF. The CDR3 DNA follows: TGTGCCAGCAGTCCAGGGGGCCAAGAGACCCAGTACTTC.

This clone was detected once. The chain carries TRBV27 and TRBJ1-1, with a possible D match to TRBD1 (5 bases). CDR1 and CDR2 (germline): MNHEY, SMNVEV (reference sequence). Trimming removed 6 bases from V and 1 base from J, with 12 bases in between. This CDR3 region has 14 residues. The CDR3, as DNA: TGTGCCAGCAGCCCCTGGGGCGAGAACACTGAAGCTTTCTTT. Protein: CASSPWGENTEAFF.

The V and J genes are TRBV27 and TRBJ1-5; TRBD1 matches at 7 bases. Losses at the gene ends were 6 bases for V and 4 bases for J; bases not matched to a gene: 6. Germline-derived CDR1 and CDR2 are MNHEY and SMNVEV (reference sequence). The CDR3 extends over 14 amino acids. CDR3 DNA: TGTGCCAGCAGGCCGGGACAGATAAATCAGCCCCAGCATTTT. This translates into CASRPGQINQPQHF.

The chain carries TRBV29-1 and TRBJ1-1; 11 bases map to TRBD1. Looked up from germline, CDR1 is SQVTM and CDR2 is ANQGSEA. V was clipped by 6 bases and J by 5 bases; unmatched bases: 5. CDR3 size: 13 residues. The CDR3 DNA follows: TGCAGCGTGGTGGACAGGGGGCTTACTGAAGCTTTCTTT. As protein: CSVVDRGLTEAFF. Drawing the rest from reference TRBV29-1 and TRBJ1-1, the complete variable domain is SAVISQKPSRDICQRGTSLTIQCQVDSQVTMMFWYRQQPGQSLTLIATANQGSEATYESGFVIDKFPISRPNLTFSTLTVSNMSPEDSSIYLCSVVDRGLTEAFFGQGTRLTVV.

The V and J genes are TRBV18 and TRBJ1-5, with unresolved D. Germline V gives CDR1 KGHSH, CDR2 LQKENI. The CDR3 totals 12 residues. Between the trimmed V and J ends, which lost 6 bases and 5 bases, there was a span of 8 bases. CDR3 in amino acids: CASSEGDQPQHF. The CDR3 DNA sequence: TGTGCCAGCTCTGAGGGAGATCAGCCCCAGCATTTT.

This clone was recorded once. This sequence joins TRBV2 and TRBJ1-2, with D perhaps TRBD1 (6 bases). The length of the CDR3 is 15 residues. V was trimmed by 2 bases and J by 4 bases, leaving 14 bases between them. The germline V gene encodes CDR1 SNHLY and CDR2 FYNNEI. The DNA of the CDR3 is TGTGCCAGCAGTGAACTTAGCAGGGGTATCTATGGCTACACCTTC. It is translated as CASSELSRGIYGYTF.

This clone showed up just a few times. The rearrangement uses TRBV9 and TRBJ2-1, with TRBD1 matching 7 bases. Trimming cost V 4 bases and J 2 bases; bases outside gene matches: 6. The CDR3 totals 15 residues. CDR1 and CDR2 (germline): SGDLS, YYNGEE. In DNA, the CDR3 is TGTGCCAGCAGCAGGGGGCAGGGGACCTACAATGAGCAGTTCTTC. Translated: CASSRGQGTYNEQFF. Supplemented by reference TRBV9 and TRBJ2-1, the full variable domain reads DSGVTQTPKHLITATGQRVTLRCSPRSGDLSVYWYQQSLDQGLQFLIQYYNGEERAKGNILERFSAQQFPDLHSELNLSSLELGDSALYFCASSRGQGTYNEQFFGPGTRLTVL.

This clone was found a few times. The chain couples TRBV18 to TRBJ2-7; 9 nucleotides line up with TRBD1. CDR3 length: 15 amino acids. V shed 0 bases, J shed 3 bases, and the junction held 3 bases outside the gene matches. From germline, CDR1 is KGHSH and CDR2 LQKENI. The CDR3 here is CASSPPGQGLYEQYF. Written as DNA, the CDR3 is TGTGCCAGCTCACCACCGGGACAGGGACTCTACGAGCAGTACTTC. Supplemented by reference TRBV18 and TRBJ2-7, the full variable domain reads NAGVMQNPRHLVRRRGQEARLRCSPMKGHSHVYWYRQLPEEGLKFMVYLQKENIIDESGMPKERFSAEFPKEGPSILRIQQVVRGDSAAYFCASSPPGQGLYEQYFGPGTRLTVT.

The chain joins TRBV10-3 to TRBJ2-1; 10 bases line up with TRBD1. The J segment lost 6 bases and the V segment lost 0 bases, leaving 8 bases of the junction unmatched. Germline lookup yields CDR1 ENHRY and CDR2 SYGVKD. The CDR3 runs to 17 residues. The CDR3 nucleotides read TGTGCCATCAGTGAGTCGAGACAGGGGGCCCTAACCAATGAGCAGTTCTTC. Translated: CAISESRQGALTNEQFF.

The chain is built from TRBV4-3 and TRBJ2-1; possible D gene TRBD2, 5 bases. CDR1 is LGHNA and CDR2 is YSLEER in the germline V gene. The CDR3 is 15 amino acids. Trimming removed 0 bases from V and 0 bases from J, with 6 bases in between. The CDR3 sequence is CASSQDGNSYNEQFF. The CDR3 DNA sequence: TGCGCCAGCAGCCAAGACGGGAACTCCTACAATGAGCAGTTCTTC.

The chain couples TRBV7-2 to TRBJ2-7, with D perhaps TRBD1 (5 bases). The CDR3 is 13 amino acids. V lost 2 bases, J lost 6 bases, and 11 bases lay in between. The germline V gene encodes CDR1 SGHTA and CDR2 FQGNSA. The CDR3 region is CASSLSWGSEQYF. The CDR3 nucleotides are TGTGCCAGCAGCTTAAGTTGGGGCTCCGAGCAGTACTTC.